These T cell receptor beta chains were read from a single sample in a study of blood T cell repertoires in COVID-19. Using immunoSEQ multiplex PCR, the repertoire was profiled, and TCRdb retains in-frame clones only, with some absent. The table has some 150,000 clones, around 85% seen once; the top ten hold about 1.2%. Sequenced sample: peripheral blood. The receptors here all came from a man in his sixties who had recovered from COVID-19. Each CDR3 is given with its conserved first and last residue. A D gene is named only where the DNA matches it firmly. Clone size is stated in some rows and not others, as once, few, many or a class when expanded.

d_gene	abundance	v_gene	j_gene	CDR3aa	CDR3nt
TRBD1	-	TRBV6-5	TRBJ1-5	CASSYGRQGGNQPQHF	TGTGCCAGCAGTTACGGGAGACAGGGCGGCAATCAGCCCCAGCATTTT
-	-	TRBV6-5	TRBJ1-2	CASAGGVRYTF	TGTGCCAGTGCCGGGGGAGTTCGCTACACCTTC
-	-	TRBV13	TRBJ1-2	CASSLRGGKGGYTF	TGTGCCAGCAGCTTGAGAGGGGGAAAGGGAGGCTACACCTTC
-	-	TRBV12-3/TRBV12-4	TRBJ2-7	CASSLYDEQYF	TGTGCCAGCAGTTTATATGACGAGCAGTACTTC
TRBD2	-	TRBV7-2	TRBJ2-1	CASSLEGGGGQEQFF	TGTGCCAGCAGCTTAGAAGGCGGGGGGGGTCAAGAGCAGTTCTTC
-	-	TRBV7-8	TRBJ2-7	CASSLAHSYEQYF	TGTGCCAGCAGCTTAGCTCACAGCTACGAGCAGTACTTC
TRBD1	-	TRBV19	TRBJ1-5	CASSSRDRGMGNQPQHF	TGTGCCAGTAGTAGCCGGGACAGGGGGATGGGCAATCAGCCCCAGCATTTT
-	-	TRBV18	TRBJ2-3	CASSPEGITDTQYF	TGTGCCAGCTCACCGGAGGGGATCACAGATACGCAGTATTTT
-	-	TRBV7-2	TRBJ1-6	CASSLDGSYNSPLHF	TGTGCCAGCAGCTTAGACGGCTCCTATAATTCACCCCTCCACTTT
-	-	TRBV7-2	TRBJ1-2	CASSPGYSGGYTF	TGTGCCAGCAGCCCGGGGTATTCGGGAGGCTACACCTTC
TRBD2	-	TRBV7-9	TRBJ2-1	CASTDPAGVYEQFF	TGTGCCAGCACCGACCCAGCGGGGGTATATGAGCAGTTCTTC
TRBD1	-	TRBV2	TRBJ1-2	CASSEEARTGRYGYTF	TGTGCCAGCAGTGAAGAGGCACGGACAGGGCGCTATGGCTACACCTTC
TRBD2	-	TRBV6-5	TRBJ2-3	CASSSVAGGRDTQYF	TGTGCCAGCAGTTCCGTAGCGGGGGGACGAGATACGCAGTATTTT
-	-	TRBV28	TRBJ2-7	CASSLNGPYEQYF	TGTGCCAGCAGTTTAAATGGGCCATACGAGCAGTACTTC
-	few	TRBV9	TRBJ1-1	CASSPTGRMNTEAFF	TGTGCCAGCAGCCCTACAGGCCGGATGAACACTGAAGCTTTCTTT
-	once	TRBV19	TRBJ2-4	CASTPPQGLAKNIQYF	TGTGCCAGTACCCCACCGCAGGGTCTAGCCAAAAACATTCAGTACTTC
-	-	TRBV3-1/TRBV3-2	TRBJ1-1	CASSQYQGGEAFF	TGTGCCAGCAGCCAGTACCAGGGAGGAGAAGCTTTCTTT
-	-	TRBV6-5	TRBJ1-2	CASSTGYYERYGYTF	TGTGCCAGCAGTACCGGTTACTACGAGAGGTATGGCTACACCTTC
-	-	TRBV15	TRBJ1-3	CATSRDPVSGNTIYF	TGTGCCACCAGCAGAGATCCGGTTTCTGGAAACACCATATATTTT
-	-	TRBV21-1	TRBJ2-2	CASSESGASTGELLF	TGTGCCAGCAGCGAGAGCGGGGCGTCCACCGGGGAGCTGCTTTTT
-	few	TRBV19	TRBJ1-5	CASSPYPQGYSNQPQHF	TGTGCCAGTAGTCCTTATCCACAGGGTTATAGCAATCAGCCCCAGCATTTT
-	-	TRBV18	TRBJ2-3	CASSSFQTGGGDTQYF	TGTGCCAGCTCATCCTTCCAAACGGGGGGCGGAGATACGCAGTATTTT
TRBD2	-	TRBV6-6	TRBJ2-3	CASSYPGGQDTQYF	TGTGCCAGCAGTTATCCGGGGGGTCAAGATACGCAGTATTTT
-	-	TRBV2	TRBJ1-6	CASSEIGRDNSPLHF	TGTGCCAGCAGTGAAATCGGCAGGGATAATTCACCCCTCCACTTT
-	-	TRBV7-9	TRBJ1-2	CASSPTPGYGYTF	TGTGCCAGCAGCCCGACGCCGGGCTATGGCTACACCTTC
TRBD1	-	TRBV13	TRBJ1-2	CASSLQGASGYTF	TGTGCCAGCAGCTTACAGGGGGCGAGCGGCTACACCTTC
-	-	TRBV3-1/TRBV3-2	TRBJ1-3	CASSQGGGYGNTIYF	TGTGCCAGCAGCCAAGGGGGGGGTTATGGAAACACCATATATTTT
-	-	TRBV6-1	TRBJ1-3	CASSETLEGTIYF	TGTGCCAGCAGTGAAACGTTAGAGGGCACCATATATTTT
-	-	TRBV6-2/TRBV6-3	TRBJ2-7	CASSSIQSDWGGYEQYF	TGTGCCAGCAGTTCCATCCAGAGCGATTGGGGCGGTTACGAGCAGTACTTC
-	-	TRBV6-5	TRBJ2-7	CASQTGQYEQYF	TGTGCCAGCCAGACAGGCCAATACGAGCAGTACTTC
TRBD2	-	TRBV10-3	TRBJ2-3	CAIRGGLAQTDTQYF	TGTGCCATCAGGGGGGGACTAGCTCAAACAGATACGCAGTATTTT
TRBD1	-	TRBV11-3	TRBJ2-5	CASSTSGQGGETQYF	TGTGCCAGCAGCACCTCAGGACAGGGGGGGGAGACCCAGTACTTC
TRBD2	-	TRBV18	TRBJ2-3	CASSSGTSGGLIKDTQYF	TGTGCCAGCTCGTCCGGGACTAGCGGGGGGCTAATAAAAGATACGCAGTATTTT
TRBD1	-	TRBV24-1	TRBJ2-3	CATSDLQGTGGYTDTQYF	TGTGCCACCAGTGATTTGCAAGGGACAGGGGGATACACAGATACGCAGTATTTT
TRBD1	few	TRBV9	TRBJ2-2	CASSAPKDRLNTGELFF	TGTGCCAGCAGCGCCCCCAAGGACAGGCTAAACACCGGGGAGCTGTTTTTT
-	-	TRBV7-9	TRBJ1-5	CASSLNRDQPQHF	TGTGCCAGCAGCCTGAACAGGGATCAGCCCCAGCATTTT
-	-	TRBV5-6	TRBJ1-1	CASSDASRNTEAFF	TGTGCCAGCAGCGATGCCTCTAGGAACACTGAAGCTTTCTTT
TRBD1	-	TRBV30	TRBJ2-7	CAWTPGTADPGQYF	TGTGCCTGGACTCCCGGGACAGCCGACCCCGGGCAGTACTTC
TRBD1	-	TRBV19	TRBJ2-5	CASRDRGGETQYF	TGTGCCAGCCGGGACAGGGGAGGAGAGACCCAGTACTTC
-	-	TRBV4-2	TRBJ2-5	CASSQDISEGQETQYF	TGTGCCAGCAGCCAAGATATTTCGGAGGGCCAAGAGACCCAGTACTTC
-	few	TRBV2	TRBJ2-5	CASSEMGAQIGETQYF	TGTGCCAGCAGTGAAATGGGGGCCCAAATAGGGGAGACCCAGTACTTC
-	once	TRBV3-1/TRBV3-2	TRBJ2-5	CASSQDRGRDQETQYF	TGTGCCAGCAGCCAAGATCGGGGAAGGGACCAAGAGACCCAGTACTTC
-	-	TRBV15	TRBJ2-7	CATSRGGTPSYEQYF	TGTGCCACCAGCAGGGGGGGGACACCCTCCTACGAGCAGTACTTC
TRBD2	-	TRBV9	TRBJ2-1	CASSVPRAGTSGGEQFF	TGTGCCAGCAGCGTCCCCCGAGCTGGGACTAGCGGGGGGGAGCAGTTCTTC